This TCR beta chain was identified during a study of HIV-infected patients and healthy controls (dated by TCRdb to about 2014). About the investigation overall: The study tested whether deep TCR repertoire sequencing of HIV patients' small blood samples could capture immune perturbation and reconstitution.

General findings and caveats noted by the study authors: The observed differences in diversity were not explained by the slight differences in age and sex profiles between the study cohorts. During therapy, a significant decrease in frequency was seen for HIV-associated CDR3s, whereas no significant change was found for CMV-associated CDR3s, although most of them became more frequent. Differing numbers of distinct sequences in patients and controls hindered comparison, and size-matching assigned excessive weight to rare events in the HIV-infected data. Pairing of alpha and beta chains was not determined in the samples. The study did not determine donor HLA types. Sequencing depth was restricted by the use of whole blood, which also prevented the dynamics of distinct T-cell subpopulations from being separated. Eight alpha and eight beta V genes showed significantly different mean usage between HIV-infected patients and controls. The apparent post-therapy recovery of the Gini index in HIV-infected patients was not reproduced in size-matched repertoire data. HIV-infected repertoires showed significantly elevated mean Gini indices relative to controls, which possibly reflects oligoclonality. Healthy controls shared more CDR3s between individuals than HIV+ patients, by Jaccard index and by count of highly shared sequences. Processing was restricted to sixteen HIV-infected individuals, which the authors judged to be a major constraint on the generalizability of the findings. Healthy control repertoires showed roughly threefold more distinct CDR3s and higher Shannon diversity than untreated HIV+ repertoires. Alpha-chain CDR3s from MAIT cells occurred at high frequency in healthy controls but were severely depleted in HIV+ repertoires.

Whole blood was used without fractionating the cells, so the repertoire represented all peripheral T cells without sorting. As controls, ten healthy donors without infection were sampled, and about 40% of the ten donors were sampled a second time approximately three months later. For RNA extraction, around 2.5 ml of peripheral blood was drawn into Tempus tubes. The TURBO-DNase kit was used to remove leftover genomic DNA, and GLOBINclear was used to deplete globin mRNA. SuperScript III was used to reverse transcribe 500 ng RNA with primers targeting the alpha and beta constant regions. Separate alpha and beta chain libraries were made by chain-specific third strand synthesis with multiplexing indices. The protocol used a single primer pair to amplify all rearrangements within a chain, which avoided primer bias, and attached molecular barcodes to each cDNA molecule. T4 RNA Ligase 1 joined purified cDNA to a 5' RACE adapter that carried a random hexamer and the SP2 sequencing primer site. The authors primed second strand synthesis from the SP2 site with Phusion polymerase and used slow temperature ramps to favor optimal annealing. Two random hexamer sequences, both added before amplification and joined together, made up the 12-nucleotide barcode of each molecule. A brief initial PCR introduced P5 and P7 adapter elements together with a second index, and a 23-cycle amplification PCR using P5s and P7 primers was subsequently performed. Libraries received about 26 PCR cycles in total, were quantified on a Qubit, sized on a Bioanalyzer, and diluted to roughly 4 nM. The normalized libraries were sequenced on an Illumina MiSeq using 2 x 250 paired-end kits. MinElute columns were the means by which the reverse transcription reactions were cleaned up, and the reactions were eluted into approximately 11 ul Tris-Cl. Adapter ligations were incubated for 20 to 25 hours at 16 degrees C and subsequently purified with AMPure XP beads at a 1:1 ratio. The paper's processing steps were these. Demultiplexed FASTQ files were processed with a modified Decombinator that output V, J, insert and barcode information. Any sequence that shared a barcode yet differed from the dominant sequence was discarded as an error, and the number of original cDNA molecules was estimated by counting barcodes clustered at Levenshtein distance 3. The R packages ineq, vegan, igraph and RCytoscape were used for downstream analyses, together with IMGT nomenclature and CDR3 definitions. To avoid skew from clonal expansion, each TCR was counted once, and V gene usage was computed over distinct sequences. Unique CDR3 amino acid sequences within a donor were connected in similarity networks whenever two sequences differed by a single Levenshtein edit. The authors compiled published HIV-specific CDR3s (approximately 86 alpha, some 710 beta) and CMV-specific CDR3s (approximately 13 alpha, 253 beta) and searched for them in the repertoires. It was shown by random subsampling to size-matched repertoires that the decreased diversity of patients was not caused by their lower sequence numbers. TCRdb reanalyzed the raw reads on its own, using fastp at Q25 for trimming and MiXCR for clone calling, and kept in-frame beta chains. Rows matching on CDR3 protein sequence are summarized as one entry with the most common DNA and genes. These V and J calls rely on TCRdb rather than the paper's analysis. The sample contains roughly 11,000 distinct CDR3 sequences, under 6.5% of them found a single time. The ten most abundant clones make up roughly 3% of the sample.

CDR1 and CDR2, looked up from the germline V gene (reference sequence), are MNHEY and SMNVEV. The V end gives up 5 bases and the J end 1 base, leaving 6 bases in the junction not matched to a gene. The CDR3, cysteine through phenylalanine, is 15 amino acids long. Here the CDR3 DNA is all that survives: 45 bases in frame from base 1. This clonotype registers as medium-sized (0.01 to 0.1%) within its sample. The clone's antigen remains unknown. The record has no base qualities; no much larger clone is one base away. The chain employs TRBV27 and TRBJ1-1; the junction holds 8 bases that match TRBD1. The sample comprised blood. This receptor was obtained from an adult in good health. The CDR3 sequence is CASSPTGGRNTEAFF. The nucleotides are TGTGCCAGCAGTCCAACAGGGGGTAGGAACACTGAAGCTTTCTTT.